Here is one TCR beta chain with its context. Its target antigen remains unknown. Per-nucleotide qualities are absent, and no much larger clonotype sits a single base away. This entry belongs to a study of radiotherapy plus CTLA-4 blockade in lung cancer (dated by TCRdb to the late 2010s). Study-level background: Among enrolled patients, approximately 18% had an objective response and 31% reached disease control. Beyond this particular receptor, the publication reports: After treatment with radiotherapy and ipilimumab, TCR clones that originated in tumors expanded in peripheral blood. Increased serum interferon-beta after radiation, together with early dynamic changes in blood T cell clones, were reported to be the strongest predictors of response.

The library was built by means of the immunoSEQ multiplex PCR assay. Imported from immuneACCESS, the table was reduced by TCRdb to in-frame sequences with V and J called. These copies leave out some clones; in studies compared against another copy, an unresolved V gene accounts for under half, and the cause of the remainder is not known. For this sample the table gives 60,000 to 75,000 clones, of which roughly 76% were detected only once. Of the sample, about 15% is held by the ten largest clones. The study tested focal radiation therapy combined with CTLA-4 blockade (ipilimumab) in patients with chemo-refractory metastatic non-small-cell lung cancer. CDR1 and CDR2, per the germline V gene, are MNHEY and SVGAGI. The CDR3, cysteine through phenylalanine, is 15 amino acids long. Of the read, only the CDR3 DNA is kept; its 45 bases are in frame from base 1. The germline ends are 16 bases apart after V is trimmed by 6 bases and J by 4 bases.

The source material was peripheral blood, sampled from a patient treated with radiotherapy plus ipilimumab. The chain couples TRBV6-5 to TRBJ1-5, with the D gene uncertain. The source of this sequence is a human donor with non-small cell lung cancer whose response to radiotherapy plus ipilimumab could not be evaluated. Some clones in this sample may be carry-over from other donors' samples. In nucleotide form, the sequence is TGTGCCAGCAGGAGCATAGGGAGGGAGAATCAGCCCCAGCATTTT. Translation gives CASRSIGRENQPQHF.